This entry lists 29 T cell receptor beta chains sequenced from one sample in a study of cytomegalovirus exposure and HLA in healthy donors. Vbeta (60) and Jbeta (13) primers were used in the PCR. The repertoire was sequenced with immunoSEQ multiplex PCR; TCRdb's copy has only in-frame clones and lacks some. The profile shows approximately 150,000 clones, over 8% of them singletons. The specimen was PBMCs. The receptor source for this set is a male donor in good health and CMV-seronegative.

CDR3 nucleotide sequence: TGTGCCAGCAGTCCGACGACAGGGGGCGCGAGTGAAAAACTGTTTTTT. Translated: CASSPTTGGASEKLFF. The chain uses TRBV27 and TRBJ1-4, with 10 bases fitting TRBD1. The CDR3 length is 16 residues. V shed 5 bases and J 7 bases; nucleotides not matched to a gene: 10. Looked up from germline, CDR1 is MNHEY and CDR2 is SMNVEV (reference sequence).

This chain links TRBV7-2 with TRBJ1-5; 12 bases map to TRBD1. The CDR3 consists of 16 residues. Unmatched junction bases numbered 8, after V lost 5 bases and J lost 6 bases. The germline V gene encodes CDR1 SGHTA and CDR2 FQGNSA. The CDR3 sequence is CASSPPGQGAGQPQHF. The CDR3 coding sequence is TGTGCCAGCAGCCCTCCGGGACAGGGGGCGGGTCAGCCCCAGCATTTT.

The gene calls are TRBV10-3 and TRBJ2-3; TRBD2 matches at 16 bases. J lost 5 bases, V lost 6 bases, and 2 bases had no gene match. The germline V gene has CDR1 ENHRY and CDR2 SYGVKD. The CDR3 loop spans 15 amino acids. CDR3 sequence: CAIRGTSGGGDTQYF. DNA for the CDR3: TGTGCCATCAGAGGGACTAGCGGGGGGGGAGATACGCAGTATTTT.

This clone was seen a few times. The CDR3 loop reads CASSFRAPNEQFF. The CDR3 nucleotides are TGTGCCAGCAGCTTCAGGGCTCCCAATGAGCAGTTCTTC. The chain couples TRBV5-5 to TRBJ2-1; the D gene is possibly TRBD1 (5 bases). Per germline, CDR1 SGHKS and CDR2 YYEKEE (reference sequence). The CDR3 runs 13 residues. V lost 2 bases and J lost 6, with 9 bases in between.

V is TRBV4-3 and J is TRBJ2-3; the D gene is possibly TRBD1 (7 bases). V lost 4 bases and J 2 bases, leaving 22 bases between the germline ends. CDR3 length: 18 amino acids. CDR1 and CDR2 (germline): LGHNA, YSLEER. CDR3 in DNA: TGCGCCAGCAGCCCCAGGGGGGCAGACCCAGCTTCCACAGATACGCAGTATTTT. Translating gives CASSPRGADPASTDTQYF.

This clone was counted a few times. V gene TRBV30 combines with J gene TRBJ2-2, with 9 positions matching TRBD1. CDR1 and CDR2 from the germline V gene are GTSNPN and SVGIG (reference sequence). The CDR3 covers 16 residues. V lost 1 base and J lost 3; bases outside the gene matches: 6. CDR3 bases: TGTGCCTGGAGTGGACAGGGGGGACCGTACACCGGGGAGCTGTTTTTT. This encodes CAWSGQGGPYTGELFF.

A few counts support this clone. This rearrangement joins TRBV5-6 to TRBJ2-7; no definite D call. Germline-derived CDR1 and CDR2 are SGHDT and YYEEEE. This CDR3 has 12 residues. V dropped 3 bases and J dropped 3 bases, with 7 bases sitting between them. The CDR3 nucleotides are TGTGCCAGCAGCTCCTTTAGCTACGAGCAGTACTTC. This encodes CASSSFSYEQYF. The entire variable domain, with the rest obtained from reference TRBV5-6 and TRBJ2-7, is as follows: DAGVTQSPTHLIKTRGQQVTLRCSPKSGHDTVSWYQQALGQGPQFIFQYYEEEERQRGNFPDRFSGHQFPNYSSELNVNALLLGDSALYLCASSSFSYEQYFGPGTRLTVT.

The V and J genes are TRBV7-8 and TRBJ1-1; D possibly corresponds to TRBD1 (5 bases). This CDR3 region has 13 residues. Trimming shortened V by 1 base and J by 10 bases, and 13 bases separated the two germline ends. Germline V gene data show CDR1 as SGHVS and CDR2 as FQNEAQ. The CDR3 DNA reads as TGTGCCAGCAGCTTAGGCAGGGTCCCGGGAGCTTTCTTT. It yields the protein CASSLGRVPGAFF.

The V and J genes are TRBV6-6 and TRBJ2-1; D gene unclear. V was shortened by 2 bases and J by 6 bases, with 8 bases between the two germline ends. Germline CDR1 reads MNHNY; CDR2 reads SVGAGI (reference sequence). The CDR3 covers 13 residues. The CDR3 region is CASSYGLLNEQFF. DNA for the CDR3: TGTGCCAGCAGTTACGGGCTCCTCAATGAGCAGTTCTTC.

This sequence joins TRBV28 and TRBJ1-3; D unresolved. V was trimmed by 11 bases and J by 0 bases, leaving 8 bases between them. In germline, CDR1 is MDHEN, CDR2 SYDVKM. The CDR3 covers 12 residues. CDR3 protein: CACVNSGNTIYF. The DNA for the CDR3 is TGTGCCTGCGTAAACTCTGGAAACACCATATATTTT.

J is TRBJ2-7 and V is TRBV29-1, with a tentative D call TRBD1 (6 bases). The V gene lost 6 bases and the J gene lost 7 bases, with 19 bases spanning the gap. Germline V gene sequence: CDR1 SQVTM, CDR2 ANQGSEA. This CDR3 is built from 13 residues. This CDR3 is CSVDPGHPGEQYF. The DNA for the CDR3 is TGCAGCGTGGATCCGGGACATCCGGGGGAGCAGTACTTC.

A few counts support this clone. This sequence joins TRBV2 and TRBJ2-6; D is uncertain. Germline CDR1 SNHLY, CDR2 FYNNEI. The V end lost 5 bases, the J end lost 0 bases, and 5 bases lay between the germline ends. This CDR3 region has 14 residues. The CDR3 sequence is CASSYSSGANVLTF. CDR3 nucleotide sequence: TGTGCCAGCAGTTACAGCTCTGGGGCCAACGTCCTGACTTTC.

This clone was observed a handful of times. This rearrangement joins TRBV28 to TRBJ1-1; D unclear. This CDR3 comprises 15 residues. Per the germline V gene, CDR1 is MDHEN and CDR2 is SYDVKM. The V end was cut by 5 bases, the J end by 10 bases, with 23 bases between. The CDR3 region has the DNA TGTGCCAGCAGTGGGCTCAGATACAGCCCCTCCCGAGCTTTCTTT. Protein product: CASSGLRYSPSRAFF. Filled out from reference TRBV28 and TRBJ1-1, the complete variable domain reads DVKVTQSSRYLVKRTGEKVFLECVQDMDHENMFWYRQDPGLGLRLIYFSYDVKMKEKGDIPEGYSVSREKKERFSLILESASTNQTSMYLCASSGLRYSPSRAFFGQGTRLTVV.

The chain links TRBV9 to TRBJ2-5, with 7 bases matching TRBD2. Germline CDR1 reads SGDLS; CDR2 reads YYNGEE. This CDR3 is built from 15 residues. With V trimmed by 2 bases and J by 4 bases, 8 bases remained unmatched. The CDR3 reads CASSVGAGEGETQYF. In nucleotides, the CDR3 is TGTGCCAGCAGCGTCGGGGCGGGAGAGGGAGAGACCCAGTACTTC.

The CDR3: CATSQTGERISPLHF. DNA for the CDR3: TGTGCCACCAGCCAGACAGGGGAAAGGATTTCACCCCTCCACTTT. The rearrangement uses TRBV15 and TRBJ1-6, with 8 nucleotides matching TRBD1. The CDR3 has 15 residues. The trim removed 5 bases at V and 9 bases at J, leaving 9 bases unmatched. CDR1 is LNHNV, CDR2 YYDKDF, per germline (reference sequence). The complete variable domain, with remaining parts taken from reference TRBV15 and TRBJ1-6, reads DAMVIQNPRYQVTQFGKPVTLSCSQTLNHNVMYWYQQKSSQAPKLLFHYYDKDFNNEADTPDNFQSRRPNTSFCFLDIRSPGLGDTAMYLCATSQTGERISPLHFGNGTRLTVT.

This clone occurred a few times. Written as DNA, the CDR3 is TGTGCCAGCAGCTTGTATGGACTTGCCAGTCAGCCCCAGCATTTT. Protein sequence: CASSLYGLASQPQHF. The genes are TRBV5-4 and TRBJ1-5; D is uncertain. This CDR3 has 15 residues. The V end lost 1 base, the J end lost 6 bases, and 14 bases lay between the germline ends. From germline, CDR1 is SGHNT and CDR2 YYREEE (reference sequence).

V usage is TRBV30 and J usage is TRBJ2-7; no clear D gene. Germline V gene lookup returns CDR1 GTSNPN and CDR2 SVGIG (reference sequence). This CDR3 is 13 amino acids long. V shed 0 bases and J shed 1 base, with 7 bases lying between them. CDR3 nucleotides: TGTGCCTGGAGTGTTGTACGGTCCTACGAGCAGTACTTC. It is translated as CAWSVVRSYEQYF.

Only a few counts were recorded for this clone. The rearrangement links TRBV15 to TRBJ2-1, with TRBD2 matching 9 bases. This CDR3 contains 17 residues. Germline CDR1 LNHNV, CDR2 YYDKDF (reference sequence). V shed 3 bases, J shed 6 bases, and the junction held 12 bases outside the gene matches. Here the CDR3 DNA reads TGTGCCACCAGCAGGGAGCGGGGGGCCATCATGGGCAATGAGCAGTTCTTC. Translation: CATSRERGAIMGNEQFF.

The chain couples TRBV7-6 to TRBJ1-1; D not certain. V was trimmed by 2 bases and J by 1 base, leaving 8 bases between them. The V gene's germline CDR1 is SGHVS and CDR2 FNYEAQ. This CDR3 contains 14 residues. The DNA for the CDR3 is TGTGCCAGCAGCTTAATCTGGGCGAACACTGAAGCTTTCTTT. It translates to CASSLIWANTEAFF.

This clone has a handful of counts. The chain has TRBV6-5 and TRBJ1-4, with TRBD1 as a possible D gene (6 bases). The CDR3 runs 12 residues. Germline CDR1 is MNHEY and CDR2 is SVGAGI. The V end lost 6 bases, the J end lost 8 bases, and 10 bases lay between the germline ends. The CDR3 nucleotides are TGTGCCAGCAGCCCGGGGGGCGAAAAACTGTTTTTT. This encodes CASSPGGEKLFF.

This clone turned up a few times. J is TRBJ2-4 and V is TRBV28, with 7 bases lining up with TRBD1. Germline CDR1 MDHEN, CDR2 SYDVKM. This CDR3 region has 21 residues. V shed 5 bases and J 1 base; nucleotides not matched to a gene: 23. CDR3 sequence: CASSPGRKTGNPPYAKNIQYF. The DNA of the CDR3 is TGTGCCAGCAGTCCAGGACGAAAGACAGGGAATCCCCCCTATGCCAAAAACATTCAGTACTTC.

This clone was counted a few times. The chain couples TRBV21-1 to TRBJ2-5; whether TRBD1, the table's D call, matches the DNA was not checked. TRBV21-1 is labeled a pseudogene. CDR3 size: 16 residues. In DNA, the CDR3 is TGTGCCAGCATCACCTTTCACGTCAGGGGTCAAGAGACCCAGTACTTC. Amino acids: CASITFHVRGQETQYF.

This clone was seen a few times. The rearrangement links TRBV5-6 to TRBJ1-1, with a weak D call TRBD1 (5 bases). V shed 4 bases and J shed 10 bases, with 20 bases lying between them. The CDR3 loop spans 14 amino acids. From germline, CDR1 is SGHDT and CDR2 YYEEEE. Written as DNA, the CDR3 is TGTGCCAGCAGCCAGAACGACAGAAATGAAGTAGCTTTCTTT. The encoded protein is CASSQNDRNEVAFF. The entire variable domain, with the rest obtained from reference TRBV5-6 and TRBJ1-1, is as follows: DAGVTQSPTHLIKTRGQQVTLRCSPKSGHDTVSWYQQALGQGPQFIFQYYEEEERQRGNFPDRFSGHQFPNYSSELNVNALLLGDSALYLCASSQNDRNEVAFFGQGTRLTVV.

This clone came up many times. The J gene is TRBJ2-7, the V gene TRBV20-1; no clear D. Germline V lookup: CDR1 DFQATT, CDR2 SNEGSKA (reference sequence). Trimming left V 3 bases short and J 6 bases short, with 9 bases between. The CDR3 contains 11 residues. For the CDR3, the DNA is TGCAGTGCTAGGTCAGAGCGCGAGCAGTACTTC. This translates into CSARSEREQYF.

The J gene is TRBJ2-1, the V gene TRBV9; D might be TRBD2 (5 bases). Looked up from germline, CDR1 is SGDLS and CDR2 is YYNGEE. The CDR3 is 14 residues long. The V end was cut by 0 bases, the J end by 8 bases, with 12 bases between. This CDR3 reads CASSVDLAYDEQFF. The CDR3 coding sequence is TGTGCCAGCAGCGTAGACCTAGCATACGATGAGCAGTTCTTC. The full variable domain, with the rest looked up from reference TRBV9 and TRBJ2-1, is DSGVTQTPKHLITATGQRVTLRCSPRSGDLSVYWYQQSLDQGLQFLIQYYNGEERAKGNILERFSAQQFPDLHSELNLSSLELGDSALYFCASSVDLAYDEQFFGPGTRLTVL.

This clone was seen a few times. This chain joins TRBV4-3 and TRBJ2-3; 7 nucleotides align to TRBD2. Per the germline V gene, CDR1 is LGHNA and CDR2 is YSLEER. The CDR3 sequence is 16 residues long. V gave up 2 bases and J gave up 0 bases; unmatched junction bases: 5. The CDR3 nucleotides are TGCGCCAGCAGCCAAAACCCTAGCGGAAGCACAGATACGCAGTATTTT. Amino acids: CASSQNPSGSTDTQYF.

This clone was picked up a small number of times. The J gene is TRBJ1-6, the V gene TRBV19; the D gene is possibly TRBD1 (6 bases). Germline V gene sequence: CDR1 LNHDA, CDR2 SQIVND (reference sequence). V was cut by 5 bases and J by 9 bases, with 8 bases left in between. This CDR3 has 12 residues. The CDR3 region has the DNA TGTGCCAGTAGTGTCAGGGGTTCACCCCTCCACTTT. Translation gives CASSVRGSPLHF.

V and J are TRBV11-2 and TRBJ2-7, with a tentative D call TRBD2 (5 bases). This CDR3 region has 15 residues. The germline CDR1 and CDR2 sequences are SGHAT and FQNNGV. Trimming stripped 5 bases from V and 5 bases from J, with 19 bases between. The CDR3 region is CASSPEGRAADEQYF. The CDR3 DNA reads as TGTGCCAGCAGCCCCGAGGGCAGAGCAGCCGACGAGCAGTACTTC.

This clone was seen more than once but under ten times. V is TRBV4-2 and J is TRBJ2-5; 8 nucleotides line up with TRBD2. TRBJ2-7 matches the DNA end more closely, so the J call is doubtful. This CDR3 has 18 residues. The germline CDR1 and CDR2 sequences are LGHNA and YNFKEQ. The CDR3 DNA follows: TGTGCCAGCAGCCAGGACTCGATCACTAGCGGAACTTCCTACGAGCAGTACTTC. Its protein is CASSQDSITSGTSYEQYF.